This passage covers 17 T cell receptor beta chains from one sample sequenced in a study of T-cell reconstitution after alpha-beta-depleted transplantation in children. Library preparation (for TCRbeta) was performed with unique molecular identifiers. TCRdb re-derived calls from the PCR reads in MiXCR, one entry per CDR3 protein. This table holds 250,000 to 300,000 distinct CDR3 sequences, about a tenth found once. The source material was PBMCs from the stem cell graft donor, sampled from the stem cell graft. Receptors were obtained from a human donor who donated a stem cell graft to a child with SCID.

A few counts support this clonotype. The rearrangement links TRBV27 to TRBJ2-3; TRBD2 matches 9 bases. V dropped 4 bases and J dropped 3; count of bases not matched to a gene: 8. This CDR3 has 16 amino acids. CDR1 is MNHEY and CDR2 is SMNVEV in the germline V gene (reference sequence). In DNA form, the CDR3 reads TGTGCCAGCAGTTCCAAGCGGGGGGCCAAAACAGATACGCAGTATTTT. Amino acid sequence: CASSSKRGAKTDTQYF.

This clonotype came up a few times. The CDR3 region has the DNA TGTGCCAGCAGCTTAATTTTCCTAGGGGACGGCACCGGGGAGCTGTTTTTT. Protein sequence: CASSLIFLGDGTGELFF. This rearrangement joins TRBV7-8 to TRBJ2-2; TRBD1 or TRBD2 may be the D gene (5 bases each). The CDR3 has 17 amino acids. Trimming took 2 bases from V and 4 from J, leaving 17 bases between them. CDR1 and CDR2 from the germline V gene are SGHVS and FQNEAQ.

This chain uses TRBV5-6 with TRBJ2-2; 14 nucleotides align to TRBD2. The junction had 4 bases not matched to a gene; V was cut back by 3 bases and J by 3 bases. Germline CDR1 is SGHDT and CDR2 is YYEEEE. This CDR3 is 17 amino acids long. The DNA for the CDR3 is TGTGCCAGCAGCTCTGGACTAGCGGGGGGCCACACCGGGGAGCTGTTTTTT. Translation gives CASSSGLAGGHTGELFF. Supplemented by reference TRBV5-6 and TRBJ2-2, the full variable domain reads DAGVTQSPTHLIKTRGQQVTLRCSPKSGHDTVSWYQQALGQGPQFIFQYYEEEERQRGNFPDRFSGHQFPNYSSELNVNALLLGDSALYLCASSSGLAGGHTGELFFGEGSRLTVL.

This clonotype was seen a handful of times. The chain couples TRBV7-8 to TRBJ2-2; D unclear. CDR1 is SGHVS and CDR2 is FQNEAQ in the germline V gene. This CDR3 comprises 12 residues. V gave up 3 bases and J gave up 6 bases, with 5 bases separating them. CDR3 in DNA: TGTGCCAGCAGCTTCTTGGCCGGGGAGCTGTTTTTT. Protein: CASSFLAGELFF.

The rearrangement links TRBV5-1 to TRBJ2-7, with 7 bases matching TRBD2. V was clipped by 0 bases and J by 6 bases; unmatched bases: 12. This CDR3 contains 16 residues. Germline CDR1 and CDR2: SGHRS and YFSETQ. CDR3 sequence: CASSLAPSGKACEQYF. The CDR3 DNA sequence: TGCGCCAGCAGCTTGGCCCCCAGCGGGAAAGCCTGCGAGCAGTACTTC.

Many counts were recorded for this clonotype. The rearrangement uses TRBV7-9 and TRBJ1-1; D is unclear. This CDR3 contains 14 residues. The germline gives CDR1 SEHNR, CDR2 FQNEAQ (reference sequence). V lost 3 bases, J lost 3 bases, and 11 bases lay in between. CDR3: CASSLMVADTEAFF. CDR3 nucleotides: TGTGCCAGCAGCTTGATGGTTGCGGACACTGAAGCTTTCTTT.

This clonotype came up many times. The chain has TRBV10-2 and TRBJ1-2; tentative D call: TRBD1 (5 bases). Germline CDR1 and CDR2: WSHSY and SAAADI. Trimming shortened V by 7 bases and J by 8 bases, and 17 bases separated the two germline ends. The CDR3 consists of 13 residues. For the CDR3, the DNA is TGCGCCAGCACCCCGGGGCAGGTCCACGGCTACACCTTC. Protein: CASTPGQVHGYTF.

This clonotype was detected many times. The CDR3 loop reads CASRSTAVGGTEAFF. The CDR3 DNA reads TGTGCCAGCAGATCCACTGCTGTGGGGGGGACTGAAGCTTTCTTT. The gene calls are TRBV12-3 or TRBV12-4 and TRBJ1-1; maybe TRBD1 (5 bases). The CDR3 consists of 15 residues. V lost 6 bases and J lost 5, with 19 bases in between.

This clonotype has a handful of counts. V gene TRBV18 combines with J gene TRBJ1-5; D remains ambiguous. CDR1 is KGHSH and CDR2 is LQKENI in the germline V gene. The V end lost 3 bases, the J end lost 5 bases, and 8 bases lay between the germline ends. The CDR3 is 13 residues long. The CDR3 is CASSPHRDQPQHF. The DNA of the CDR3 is TGTGCCAGCTCACCTCACCGTGATCAGCCCCAGCATTTT.

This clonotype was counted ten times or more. CDR3 loop: CASSLGTDLREQYF. The CDR3 nucleotides read TGTGCCAGCAGTTTAGGGACAGACCTACGGGAGCAGTACTTC. The chain is built from TRBV27 and TRBJ2-7; 7 bases agree with TRBD1. V gave up 2 bases and J gave up 7 bases; unmatched junction bases: 8. Looked up from germline, CDR1 is MNHEY and CDR2 is SMNVEV (reference sequence). This CDR3 comprises 14 residues.

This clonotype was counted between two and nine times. The CDR3 nucleotides read TGCGCCAGCAGCTTACGGGGGATTGAAGCTTTCTTT. Its translation is CASSLRGIEAFF. This sequence joins TRBV5-1 and TRBJ1-1; perhaps TRBD1 as D (5 bases). Trimming left V 2 bases short and J 7 bases short, with 9 bases between. The CDR3 is made up of 12 amino acids. Germline-derived CDR1 and CDR2 are SGHRS and YFSETQ.

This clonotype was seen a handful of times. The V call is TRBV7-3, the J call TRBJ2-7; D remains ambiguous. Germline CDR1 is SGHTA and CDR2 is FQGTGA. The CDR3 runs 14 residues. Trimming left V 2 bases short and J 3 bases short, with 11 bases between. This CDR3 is CASSLYPGYYEQYF. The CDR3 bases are TGTGCCAGCAGCTTATATCCAGGTTACTACGAGCAGTACTTC.

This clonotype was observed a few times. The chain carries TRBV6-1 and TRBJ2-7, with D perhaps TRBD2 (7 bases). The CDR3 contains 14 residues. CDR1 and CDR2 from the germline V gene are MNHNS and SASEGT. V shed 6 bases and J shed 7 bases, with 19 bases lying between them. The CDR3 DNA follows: TGTGCCAGCAGCGGAGGGGGGGCCTTTCGGGAGCAGTACTTC. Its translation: CASSGGGAFREQYF.

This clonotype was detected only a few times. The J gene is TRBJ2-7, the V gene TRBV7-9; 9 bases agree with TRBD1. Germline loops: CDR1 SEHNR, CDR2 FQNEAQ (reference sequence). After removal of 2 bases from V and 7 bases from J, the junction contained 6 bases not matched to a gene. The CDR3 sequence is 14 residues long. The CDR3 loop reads CASSLFGQGWEQYF. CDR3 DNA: TGTGCCAGCAGCTTATTCGGACAGGGGTGGGAGCAGTACTTC.

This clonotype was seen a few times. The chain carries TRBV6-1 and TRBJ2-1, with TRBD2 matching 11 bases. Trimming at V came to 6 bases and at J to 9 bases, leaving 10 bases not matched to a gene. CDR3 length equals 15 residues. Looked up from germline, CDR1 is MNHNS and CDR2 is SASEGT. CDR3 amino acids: CASSPLAGGVIEQFF. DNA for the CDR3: TGTGCCAGCAGCCCTCTAGCGGGGGGCGTCATTGAGCAGTTCTTC.

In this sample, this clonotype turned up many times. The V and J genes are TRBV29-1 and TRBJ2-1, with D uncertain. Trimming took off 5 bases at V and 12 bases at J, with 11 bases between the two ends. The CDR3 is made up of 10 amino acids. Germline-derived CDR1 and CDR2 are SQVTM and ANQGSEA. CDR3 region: CSVYKKGQFF. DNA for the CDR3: TGCAGCGTTTACAAGAAAGGGCAGTTCTTC.

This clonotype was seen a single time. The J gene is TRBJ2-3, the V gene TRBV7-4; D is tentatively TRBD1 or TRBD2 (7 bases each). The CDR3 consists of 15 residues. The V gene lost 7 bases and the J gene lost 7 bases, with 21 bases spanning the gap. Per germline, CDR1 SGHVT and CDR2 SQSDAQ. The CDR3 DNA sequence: TGTGCCAGCACCCAGGGGGGGCAGTCGACACATACGCAGTATTTT. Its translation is CASTQGGQSTHTQYF.